The subject of this entry is one T cell receptor beta chain. The V end was cut by 1 base, the J end by 7 bases, with 11 bases between. Germline V gives CDR1 LNHNV, CDR2 YYDKDF (reference sequence). CDR3 length: 13 amino acids. The donor population consisted of healthy HIV-negative adults with no recent acute infections or vaccinations. These data come from a study of shared clonotypes between healthy human individuals. Sequenced by immunoSEQ multiplex PCR; TCRdb stores in-frame clones only, minus some. In the table there are about 490,000 clones, roughly 80% of which are singletons. V gene TRBV15 combines with J gene TRBJ2-7; a weak D match, TRBD1 (6 bases). The clonotype originates from a woman aged 40 to 55 in good health. Some clones in this sample may be carry-over from other donors' samples. The material sequenced was PBMCs. CDR3 region: CATSRVSGEEQYF. The CDR3 DNA reads TGTGCCACCAGCAGAGTGTCAGGGGAAGAGCAGTACTTC.